The 20 T cell receptor beta chains below come from one sample, sequenced in a study of cytotoxic CD8 clonotypes in ibrutinib-treated CLL. This table comes from immunoSEQ multiplex PCR, and its TCRdb copy is limited to in-frame clones, with some not included. The table records about 120,000 clones, 70% to 90% of them present only once. Specimen: PBMCs, collected after 24 months of ibrutinib treatment. The receptor source for this set is a human donor with chronic lymphocytic leukemia.

This rearrangement joins TRBV4-3 to TRBJ2-6, with D possibly matching TRBD2 (5 bases). Trimming removed 1 base from V and 4 bases from J, with 17 bases in between. The CDR3 has 18 amino acids. Germline lookup yields CDR1 LGHNA and CDR2 YSLEER. The chain's CDR3 is CASSQGAGPVAGANVLTF. In nucleotides, the CDR3 is TGCGCCAGCAGCCAAGGGGCGGGTCCTGTAGCCGGGGCCAACGTCCTGACTTTC.

This chain uses TRBV13 with TRBJ1-1; D gene unclear. Deletions cut 0 bases from V and 10 bases from J, with 9 bases between. The CDR3 is made up of 12 amino acids. CDR1 and CDR2 (germline): PRHDT, FYEKMQ (reference sequence). The CDR3 nucleotides read TGTGCCAGCAGCTTAGGCCCGCTTGGAGCTTTCTTT. Encoded protein: CASSLGPLGAFF.

This sequence joins TRBV25-1 and TRBJ1-3; D is perhaps TRBD1 (6 bases). The CDR3 runs to 18 residues. V dropped 2 bases and J dropped 1 base, with 18 bases sitting between them. Germline loops: CDR1 MGHDK, CDR2 SYGVNS. DNA of the CDR3: TGTGCCAGCAGTGAAAAAAGGGGGACCAATTGGTCTGGAAACACCATATATTTT. This sequence encodes CASSEKRGTNWSGNTIYF.

The V call is TRBV7-9, the J call TRBJ2-3, with D unclear. The V end lost 7 bases, the J end lost 8 bases, and 10 bases lay between the germline ends. In germline, CDR1 is SEHNR, CDR2 FQNEAQ (reference sequence). The CDR3 extends over 11 amino acids. The CDR3 reads CASTSRGTQYF. CDR3 coding DNA: TGTGCCAGCACCTCCAGAGGTACGCAGTATTTT. The full variable domain, rest sourced from reference TRBV7-9 and TRBJ2-3, is DTGVSQNPRHKITKRGQNVTFRCDPISEHNRLYWYRQTLGQGPEFLTYFQNEAQLEKSRLLSDRFSAERPKGSFSTLEIQRTEQGDSAMYLCASTSRGTQYFGPGTRLTVL.

The chain joins TRBV6-5 to TRBJ2-7; D not certain. The CDR3 is 14 residues long. The V gene lost 0 bases and the J gene lost 6 bases, with 12 bases spanning the gap. Per germline, CDR1 MNHEY and CDR2 SVGAGI. The CDR3 sequence is CASSYSRLVREQYF. Written as DNA, the CDR3 is TGTGCCAGCAGTTACTCGAGGCTAGTCCGCGAGCAGTACTTC.

This sequence joins TRBV7-8 and TRBJ2-1; D gene unclear. CDR3 size: 13 residues. Trimming left V 5 bases short and J 7 bases short, with 12 bases between. In germline, CDR1 is SGHVS, CDR2 FQNEAQ. CDR3 region: CASSPYLGNEQFF. The DNA of the CDR3 is TGTGCCAGCAGCCCTTATCTGGGAAATGAGCAGTTCTTC.

The chain carries TRBV28 and TRBJ1-1, with D possibly TRBD1 on 5 matching bases. Trimming cost V 7 bases and J 3 bases, with 18 bases left between them. Germline CDR1 is MDHEN and CDR2 is SYDVKM. This CDR3 is 15 amino acids long. CDR3 nucleotide sequence: TGTGCCAGCACCCCCGGGGGTGTAGGGCACACTGAAGCTTTCTTT. Protein: CASTPGGVGHTEAFF.

This rearrangement joins TRBV28 to TRBJ1-2; D is uncertain. V lost 6 bases to trimming and J lost 8 bases, with 10 bases between them. Germline CDR1 reads MDHEN; CDR2 reads SYDVKM. The CDR3 consists of 11 residues. Written as DNA, the CDR3 is TGTGCCAGCAGGTTAAATGGGGGCTACACCTTC. Translation gives CASRLNGGYTF.

This clone was counted ten times or more. The chain is built from TRBV15 and TRBJ1-5; possibly TRBD1 for D (6 bases). The CDR3 runs 16 residues. CDR1 and CDR2 (germline): LNHNV, YYDKDF (reference sequence). Trimming left V 0 bases short and J 2 bases short, with 11 bases between. DNA of the CDR3: TGTGCCACCAGCAGAGAGGGGGGGGCGGGCAATCAGCCCCAGCATTTT. Translating gives CATSREGGAGNQPQHF. The full variable domain, with the rest looked up from reference TRBV15 and TRBJ1-5, is DAMVIQNPRYQVTQFGKPVTLSCSQTLNHNVMYWYQQKSSQAPKLLFHYYDKDFNNEADTPDNFQSRRPNTSFCFLDIRSPGLGDTAMYLCATSREGGAGNQPQHFGDGTRLSIL.

V is TRBV2 and J is TRBJ1-6; D is unresolved. Germline CDR1 and CDR2: SNHLY and FYNNEI. The germline V and J ends were trimmed by 0 bases and 4 bases, with 7 bases remaining between them. There are 15 residues in the CDR3. As DNA, the CDR3 is TGTGCCAGCAGTGAAGCTGGGGTATATAATTCACCCCTCCACTTT. This codes for CASSEAGVYNSPLHF.

The gene calls are TRBV6-5 and TRBJ2-2; the match to TRBD1 covers 7 bases. Germline V gene data show CDR1 as MNHEY and CDR2 as SVGAGI. V dropped 6 bases and J dropped 3; count of bases not matched to a gene: 4. The CDR3 loop spans 14 amino acids. CDR3 nucleotide sequence: TGTGCCAGCAGCACGGGACAGTACACCGGGGAGCTGTTTTTT. It translates to CASSTGQYTGELFF.

This chain links TRBV28 with TRBJ1-5; weak D call: TRBD1 (5 bases). The ends were cut back, 7 bases at V and 2 bases at J, with 9 bases in the middle. The germline gives CDR1 MDHEN, CDR2 SYDVKM. The CDR3 extends over 13 amino acids. CDR3 sequence: CASTWGGNQPQHF. For the CDR3, the DNA is TGTGCCAGCACTTGGGGGGGCAATCAGCCCCAGCATTTT.

The CDR3: CASFGQTNTGELFF. DNA for the CDR3: TGCGCCAGCTTTGGACAGACGAACACCGGGGAGCTGTTTTTT. The chain has TRBV5-1 and TRBJ2-2; weak D call: TRBD1 (6 bases). CDR3 length equals 14 residues. Germline V gene lookup returns CDR1 SGHRS and CDR2 YFSETQ. Trimming cost V 7 bases and J 0 bases, with 10 bases left between them.

DNA of the CDR3: TGTGCCAGCAGCTCGGGACAGAGCTCTGGGGCCAACGTCCTGACTTTC. Residues: CASSSGQSSGANVLTF. The chain carries TRBV7-2 and TRBJ2-6, with TRBD1 matching 7 bases. This CDR3 spans 16 amino acids. V lost 4 bases to trimming and J lost 0 bases; unmatched junction nucleotides: 3. Germline V CDR1 and CDR2: SGHTA, FQGNSA.

This clone is termed medium-sized. The V and J genes are TRBV7-8 and TRBJ1-1, with TRBD1 identical over 9 bases. CDR1 and CDR2 (germline): SGHVS, FQNEAQ. V gave up 7 bases and J gave up 2 bases; unmatched junction bases: 5. The CDR3 extends over 14 amino acids. The DNA for the CDR3 is TGTGCCAGCAACCCGACAGGGGGTAACACTGAAGCTTTCTTT. Protein sequence: CASNPTGGNTEAFF.

Note on this clone: This may be a read error, as it is one base from a much larger clone. This specimen includes other DNA sequences encoding the same CDR3. The chain joins TRBV7-9 to TRBJ2-3; possible D gene TRBD2, 6 bases. CDR1 and CDR2 (germline): SEHNR, FQNEAQ (reference sequence). The CDR3 loop spans 15 amino acids. The V and J ends lost 6 bases and 5 bases respectively, with 18 bases between them. The CDR3 loop is CASRPGGGGRDTQYF. The CDR3 nucleotides are TGTGCCAGCAGACCCGGTGGGGGAGGTAGAGATACGCAGTATTTT.

This clone was seen only once. This chain links TRBV5-1 with TRBJ2-5; 13 bases align to TRBD2. The DNA matches TRBJ2-7 better at its end, which makes the J call doubtful. Germline V gene data show CDR1 as SGHRS and CDR2 as YFSETQ. This CDR3 has 16 residues. CDR3 protein: CASSSRLAGGTYEQYF. In nucleotides, the CDR3 is TGCGCCAGCAGCTCCCGACTAGCGGGAGGCACCTACGAGCAGTACTTC.

This chain joins TRBV10-3 and TRBJ2-2, with D possibly TRBD1 on 6 matching bases. The CDR3 contains 12 residues. With 5 bases removed from V and 6 bases from J, the gap between germline ends came to 7 bases. Germline lookup yields CDR1 ENHRY and CDR2 SYGVKD. The CDR3 protein is CAISHRAGELFF. In DNA, the CDR3 is TGTGCCATCAGTCACAGGGCCGGGGAGCTGTTTTTT.

The chain couples TRBV7-2 to TRBJ2-5; TRBD2 matches at 7 bases. CDR1 is SGHTA and CDR2 is FQGNSA in the germline V gene. The CDR3 is made up of 15 amino acids. Trimming took 6 bases from V and 2 from J; bases not matched to a gene: 9. CDR3 region: CASRYASGRQETQYF. DNA for the CDR3: TGTGCCAGCAGATATGCTAGCGGTCGTCAAGAGACCCAGTACTTC.

This chain joins TRBV6-5 and TRBJ1-6, with D possibly TRBD1 on 5 matching bases. CDR1 is MNHEY, CDR2 SVGAGI, per germline. The CDR3 is 14 amino acids. Trimming shortened V by 6 bases and J by 4 bases, and 10 bases separated the two germline ends. CDR3 DNA sequence: TGTGCCAGCAGACCGGGGGGTTATAATTCACCCCTCCACTTT. It codes for CASRPGGYNSPLHF.